A selection of T cell receptor beta chains follows, all from one sample in a study of blood T cell repertoires in COVID-19. Sequencing used immunoSEQ multiplex PCR; TCRdb keeps in-frame clones, though not all of them. The sample lists around 110,000 clones, 70% to 80% occurring once. Sequences were obtained from peripheral blood. The receptors were sampled from a man older than 75 with COVID-19, enrolled during active disease. The conserved cysteine and the conserved F or W are not part of the CDR3 here. Fields, in order: D gene, J gene, V gene, CDR3 protein. D genes are given only for firm matches.

>TRBD1|TRBJ1-5|TRBV19
ASTSGQGSQPQH
>TRBD1|TRBJ1-2|TRBV4-3
ASSQDSRQGLDYGYT
>TRBD1|TRBJ1-2|TRBV14
ASSLTGGGGYT
>TRBD2|TRBJ2-1|TRBV7-9
ARSKREGLNEQF
>TRBD1|TRBJ2-7|TRBV5-4
ASSPTGVGEQY
>TRBD1|TRBJ2-5|TRBV18
ASSPMGQVRGETQY
>NA|TRBJ1-1|TRBV28
ASRLQGSAAF
>NA|TRBJ1-3|TRBV4-3
ASSQDGRGGNTIY
>TRBD2|TRBJ2-1|TRBV11-1
ASSFLAENEQF
>TRBD1|TRBJ1-2|TRBV30
AWTGTGFGYT
>NA|TRBJ1-5|TRBV10-1
ATLEGLNQPQH
>NA|TRBJ2-7|TRBV4-3
ASSQNRASYEQY
>TRBD1|TRBJ2-7|TRBV6-5
ASSYGDRSYEQY
>NA|TRBJ2-7|TRBV28
ASSLRDTTYEQY
>NA|TRBJ1-1|TRBV7-8
ASSQHQTGNTEAF
>NA|TRBJ1-1|TRBV7-3
ASSPTGGDTEAF
>TRBD1|TRBJ2-3|TRBV10-3
AIGGRGLTDTQY
>NA|TRBJ1-5|TRBV28
ASSLAQGWNQPQH
>TRBD2|TRBJ2-3|TRBV6-5
ASSSGTSGAYTQY
>NA|TRBJ1-2|TRBV19
ASSLPPPGWGYT
>NA|TRBJ1-4|TRBV6-5
ASSYNGRGSELF
>NA|TRBJ2-2|TRBV6-1
ASSEVAWNTGELF
>NA|TRBJ2-7|TRBV24-1
ATSDSQGSYEQY
>NA|TRBJ2-3|TRBV9
ASSVLQPEQGGRTDTQY
>NA|TRBJ2-7|TRBV5-1
ASSLTGPNYEQY
>TRBD2|TRBJ2-7|TRBV10-3
AISTGLAGGYEQY
>TRBD1|TRBJ1-2|TRBV2
ASSETGSNYGYT
>NA|TRBJ2-3|TRBV4-2
ASSQVGSLSTDTQY
>NA|TRBJ2-4|TRBV21-1
ASSKGAGQLAKNIQY
>NA|TRBJ2-7|TRBV27
ASSPQGGEQY
>NA|TRBJ2-3|TRBV11-2
ASTEGGLADYTDTQY
>NA|TRBJ1-3|TRBV6-1
ASSDRLGSSGNTIY
>NA|TRBJ1-1|TRBV6-5
ASRLQKNTEAF
>NA|TRBJ1-5|TRBV28
ASSLRGTQPQH
>TRBD1|TRBJ1-5|TRBV24-1
ATSDRTGSSNQPQH
>TRBD2|TRBJ2-5|TRBV2
ASSGLAGGETQY
>NA|TRBJ2-1|TRBV20-1
SVLQGNEQF
>TRBD1|TRBJ2-1|TRBV5-1
ASSSRTGGSDEQF
>TRBD2|TRBJ2-6|TRBV7-2
ASSPAGGFSGANVLT
>TRBD2|TRBJ2-1|TRBV19
ASSSPQGLAGKYNEQF
>NA|TRBJ2-7|TRBV30
AWTYPYRDVYEQY